This T cell receptor (beta chain) was found in a study of blood T cells in healthy people across ages. As for the study in general: Template switching recovered approximately one barcoded beta molecule for every two T cells.

CDR1 and CDR2 (germline): SEHNR, FQNEAQ (reference sequence). The CDR3 length is 14 residues. V shed 10 bases, J shed 3 bases, and the junction held 12 bases outside the gene matches. The use of a sample-barcoded 5' primer and a J-beta primer mix characterized a second PCR of roughly 6 to 11 cycles. A template-switch adaptor that had 12 random nucleotides put a tag on each cDNA molecule. Researchers report that each sample yielded at least 3 million CDR3-containing paired-end reads. TCRdb reprocessed the 5' RACE reads via MiXCR and lists one record per CDR3 protein. The table shows around 900,000 distinct CDR3 sequences, with roughly 51% occurring only once.

The sequence derives from a woman in her sixties or seventies in good health. Sequenced material: blood. The genes are TRBV7-9 and TRBJ2-7; 7 positions agree with TRBD1. The CDR3 nucleotides read TGTGCCACCTCGAGGGGGCAGGAGCTCTACGAGCAGTACTTC. This sequence encodes CATSRGQELYEQYF.